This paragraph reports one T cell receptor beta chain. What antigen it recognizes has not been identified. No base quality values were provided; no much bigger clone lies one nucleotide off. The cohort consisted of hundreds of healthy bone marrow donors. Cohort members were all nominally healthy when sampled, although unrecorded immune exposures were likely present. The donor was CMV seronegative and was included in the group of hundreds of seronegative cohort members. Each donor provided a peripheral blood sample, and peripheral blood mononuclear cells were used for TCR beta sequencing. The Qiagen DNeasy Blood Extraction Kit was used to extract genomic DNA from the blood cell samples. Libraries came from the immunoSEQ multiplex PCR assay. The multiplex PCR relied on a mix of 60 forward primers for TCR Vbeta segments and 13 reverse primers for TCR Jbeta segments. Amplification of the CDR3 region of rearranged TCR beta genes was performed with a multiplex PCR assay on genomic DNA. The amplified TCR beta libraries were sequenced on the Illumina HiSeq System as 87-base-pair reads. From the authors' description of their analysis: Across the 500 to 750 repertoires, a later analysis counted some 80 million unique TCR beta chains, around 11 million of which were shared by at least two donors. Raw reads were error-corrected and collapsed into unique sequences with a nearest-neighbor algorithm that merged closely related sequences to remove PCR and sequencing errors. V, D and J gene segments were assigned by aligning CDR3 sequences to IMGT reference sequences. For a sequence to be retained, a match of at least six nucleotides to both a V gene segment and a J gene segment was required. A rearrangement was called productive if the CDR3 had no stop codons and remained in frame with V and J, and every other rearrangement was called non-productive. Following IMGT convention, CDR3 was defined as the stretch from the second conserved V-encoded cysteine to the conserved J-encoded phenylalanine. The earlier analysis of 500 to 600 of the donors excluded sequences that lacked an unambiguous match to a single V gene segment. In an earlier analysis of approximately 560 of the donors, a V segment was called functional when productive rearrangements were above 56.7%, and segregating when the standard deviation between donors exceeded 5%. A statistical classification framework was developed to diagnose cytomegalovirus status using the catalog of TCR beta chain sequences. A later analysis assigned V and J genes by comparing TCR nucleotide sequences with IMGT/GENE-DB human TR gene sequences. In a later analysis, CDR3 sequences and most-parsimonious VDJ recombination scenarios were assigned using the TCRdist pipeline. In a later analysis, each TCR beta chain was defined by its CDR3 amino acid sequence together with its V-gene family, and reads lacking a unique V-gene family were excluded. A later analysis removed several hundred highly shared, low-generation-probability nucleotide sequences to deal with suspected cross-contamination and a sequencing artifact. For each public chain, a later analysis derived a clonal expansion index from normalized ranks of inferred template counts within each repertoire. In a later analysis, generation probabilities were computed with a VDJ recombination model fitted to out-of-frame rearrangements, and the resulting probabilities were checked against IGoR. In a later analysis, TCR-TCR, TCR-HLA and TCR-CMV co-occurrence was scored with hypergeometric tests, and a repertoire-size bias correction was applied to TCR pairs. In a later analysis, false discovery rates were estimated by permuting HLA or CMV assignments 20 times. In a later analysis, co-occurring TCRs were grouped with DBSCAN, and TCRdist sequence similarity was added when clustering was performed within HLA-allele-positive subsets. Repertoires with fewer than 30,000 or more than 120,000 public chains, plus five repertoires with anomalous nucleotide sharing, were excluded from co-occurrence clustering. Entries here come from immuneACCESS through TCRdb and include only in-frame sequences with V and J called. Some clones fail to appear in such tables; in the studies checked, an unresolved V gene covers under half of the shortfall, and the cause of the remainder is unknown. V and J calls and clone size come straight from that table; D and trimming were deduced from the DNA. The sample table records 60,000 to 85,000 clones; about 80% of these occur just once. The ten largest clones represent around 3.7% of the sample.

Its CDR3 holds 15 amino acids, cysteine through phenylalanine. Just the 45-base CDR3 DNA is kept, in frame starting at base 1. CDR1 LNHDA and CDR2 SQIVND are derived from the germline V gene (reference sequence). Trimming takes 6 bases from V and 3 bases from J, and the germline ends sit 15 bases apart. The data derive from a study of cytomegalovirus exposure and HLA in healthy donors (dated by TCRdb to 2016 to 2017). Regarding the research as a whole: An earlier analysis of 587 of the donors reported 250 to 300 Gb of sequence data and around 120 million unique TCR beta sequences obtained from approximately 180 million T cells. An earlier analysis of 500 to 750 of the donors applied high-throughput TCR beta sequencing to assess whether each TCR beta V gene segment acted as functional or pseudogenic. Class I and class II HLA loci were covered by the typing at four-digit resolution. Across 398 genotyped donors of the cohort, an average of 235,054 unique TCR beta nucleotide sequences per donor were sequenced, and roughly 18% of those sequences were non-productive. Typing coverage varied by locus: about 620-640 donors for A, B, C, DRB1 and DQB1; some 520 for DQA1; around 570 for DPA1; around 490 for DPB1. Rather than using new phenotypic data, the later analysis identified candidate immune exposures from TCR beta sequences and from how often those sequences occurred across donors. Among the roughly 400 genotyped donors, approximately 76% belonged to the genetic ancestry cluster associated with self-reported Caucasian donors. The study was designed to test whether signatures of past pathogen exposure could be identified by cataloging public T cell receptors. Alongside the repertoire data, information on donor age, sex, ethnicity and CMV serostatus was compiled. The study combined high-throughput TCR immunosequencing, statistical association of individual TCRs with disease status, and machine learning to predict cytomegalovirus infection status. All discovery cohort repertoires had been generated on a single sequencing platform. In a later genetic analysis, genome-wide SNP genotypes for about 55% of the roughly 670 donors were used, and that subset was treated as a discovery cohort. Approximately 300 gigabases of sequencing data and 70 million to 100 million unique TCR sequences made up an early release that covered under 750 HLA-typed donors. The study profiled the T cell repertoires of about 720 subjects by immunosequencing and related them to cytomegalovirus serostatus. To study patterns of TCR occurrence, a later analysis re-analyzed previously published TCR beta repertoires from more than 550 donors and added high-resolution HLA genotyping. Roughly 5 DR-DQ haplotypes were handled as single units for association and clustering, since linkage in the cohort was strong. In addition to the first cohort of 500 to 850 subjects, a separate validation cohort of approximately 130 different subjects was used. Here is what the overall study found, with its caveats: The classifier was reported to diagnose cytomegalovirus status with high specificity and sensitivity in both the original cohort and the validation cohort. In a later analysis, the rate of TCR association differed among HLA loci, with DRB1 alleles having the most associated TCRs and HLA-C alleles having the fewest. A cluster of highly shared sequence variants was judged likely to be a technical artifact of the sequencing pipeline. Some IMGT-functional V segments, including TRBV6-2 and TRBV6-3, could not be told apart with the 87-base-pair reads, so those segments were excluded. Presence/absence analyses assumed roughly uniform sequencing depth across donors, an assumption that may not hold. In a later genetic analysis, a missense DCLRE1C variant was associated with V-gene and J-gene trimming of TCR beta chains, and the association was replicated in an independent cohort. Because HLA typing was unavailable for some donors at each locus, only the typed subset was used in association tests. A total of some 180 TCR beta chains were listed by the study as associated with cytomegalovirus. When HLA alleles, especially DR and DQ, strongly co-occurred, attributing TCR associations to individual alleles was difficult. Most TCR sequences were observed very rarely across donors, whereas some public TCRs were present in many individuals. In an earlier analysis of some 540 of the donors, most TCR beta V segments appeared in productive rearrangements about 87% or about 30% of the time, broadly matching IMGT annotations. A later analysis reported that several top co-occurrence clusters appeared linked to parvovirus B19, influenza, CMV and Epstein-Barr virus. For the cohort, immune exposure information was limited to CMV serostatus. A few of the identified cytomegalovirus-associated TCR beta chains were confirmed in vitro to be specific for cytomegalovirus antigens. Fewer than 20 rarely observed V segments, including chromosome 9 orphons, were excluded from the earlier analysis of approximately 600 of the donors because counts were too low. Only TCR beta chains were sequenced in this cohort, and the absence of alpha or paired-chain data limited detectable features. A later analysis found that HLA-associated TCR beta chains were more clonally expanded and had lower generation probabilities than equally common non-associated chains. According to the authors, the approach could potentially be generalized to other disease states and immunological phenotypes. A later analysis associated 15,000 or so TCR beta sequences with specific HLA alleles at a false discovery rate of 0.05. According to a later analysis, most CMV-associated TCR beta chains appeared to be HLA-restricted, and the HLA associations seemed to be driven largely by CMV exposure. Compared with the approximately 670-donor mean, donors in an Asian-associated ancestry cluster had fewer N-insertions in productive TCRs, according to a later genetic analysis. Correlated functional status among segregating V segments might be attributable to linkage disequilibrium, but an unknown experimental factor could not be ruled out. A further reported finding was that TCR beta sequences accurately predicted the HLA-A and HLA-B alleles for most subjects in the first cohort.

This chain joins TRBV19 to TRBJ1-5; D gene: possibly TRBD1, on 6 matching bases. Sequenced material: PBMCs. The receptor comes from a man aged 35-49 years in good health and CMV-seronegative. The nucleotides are TGTGCCAGTAGAACCGCACAGGGTTTCAATCAGCCCCAGCATTTT. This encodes CASRTAQGFNQPQHF.